The 27 T cell receptor beta chains below all came from one sample that was sequenced in a study of human T cells and chemical hapten exposure (dated by TCRdb to the early 2020s). The time point tag for this specimen amounts to: pre-sensitization, week 0. The treatment or condition label on this specimen signifies: therapeutic diphenylcyclopropenone sensitization with weekly scalp DPC. The library was generated by RACE. Reads for this sample came from a NextSeq 500. TCRdb reprocessing: public reads trimmed at Q25 with fastp, clones called with MiXCR, in-frame beta chains kept. Each entry is one CDR3 protein sequence, shown with its most common DNA and genes. In this sample the table shows around 300,000 distinct CDR3 sequences, 5.5% of which occur a single time. The ten largest make up about 8.2% of the sample. The sequences come from whole blood, collected in connection with sensitization to the hapten diphenylcyclopropenone (DPC). Source of these receptors: a woman aged 18-29 years with alopecia areata. Some clones in this sample may be carry-over from other donors' samples.

This clonotype was observed many times. The chain combines TRBV6-2 or TRBV6-3 with TRBJ1-5, with D perhaps TRBD1 (6 bases). The length of the CDR3 is 15 residues. Germline CDR1 and CDR2: MNHEY and SVGEGT. V was cut by 7 bases and J by 4 bases, with 17 bases left in between. The CDR3 DNA sequence: TGTGCCAGCAAGTATTCCGGGACATTTAATCAGCCCCAGCATTTT. Protein product: CASKYSGTFNQPQHF.

The rearrangement links TRBV10-3 to TRBJ1-6, with a possible D match to TRBD1 (5 bases). The length of the CDR3 is 13 residues. Trimming stripped 2 bases from V and 11 bases from J, with 10 bases between. Germline V gene sequence: CDR1 ENHRY, CDR2 SYGVKD. The CDR3 sequence: CAISEGTGTPLHF. CDR3 DNA sequence: TGTGCCATCAGTGAGGGGACCGGAACACCCCTCCACTTT.

Many counts were recorded for this clonotype. The genes are TRBV6-5 and TRBJ2-7; tentative D call: TRBD1 (6 bases). V shed 6 bases and J shed 3 bases, with 12 bases lying between them. The CDR3 runs to 13 residues. The germline CDR1 and CDR2 sequences are MNHEY and SVGAGI. The CDR3 sequence is CASSYDRSYEQYF. CDR3 in DNA: TGTGCCAGCAGCTACGACAGGAGCTACGAGCAGTACTTC.

This clonotype was counted between two and nine times. J is TRBJ1-2 and V is TRBV5-1; TRBD1 aligns across 12 bases. Germline V lookup: CDR1 SGHRS, CDR2 YFSETQ. The CDR3 is made up of 17 amino acids. With 3 bases clipped from V and 8 bases from J, the junction kept 14 bases outside the gene matches. In DNA, the CDR3 is TGCGCCAGCAGCTCACTAGCGCCGGGACAGGGGGCGTTGGGCTACACCTTC. Translating it yields CASSSLAPGQGALGYTF.

This clonotype was seen ten or more times. V usage is TRBV7-9 and J usage is TRBJ1-4; D not resolved. V dropped 2 bases and J dropped 4 bases, with 11 bases sitting between them. This CDR3 has 15 residues. Germline CDR1 is SEHNR and CDR2 is FQNEAQ (reference sequence). In DNA, the CDR3 is TGTGCCAGCAGCTTAATTCGCTCAGATAATGAAAAACTGTTTTTT. This sequence encodes CASSLIRSDNEKLFF.

This clonotype was observed many times. The rearrangement links TRBV2 to TRBJ1-1; 7 nucleotides match TRBD1. This CDR3 has 18 residues. In germline, CDR1 is SNHLY, CDR2 FYNNEI. Losses at the gene ends were 6 bases for V and 0 bases for J; bases not matched to a gene: 16. The CDR3 region has the DNA TGTGCCAGCAGCTGGCCCGGGACAGAGAGACTTATGAACACTGAAGCTTTCTTT. It is translated as CASSWPGTERLMNTEAFF.

This clonotype was detected ten times or more. The CDR3 spells CASSPRLAGYNEQFF. The CDR3 DNA follows: TGTGCCAGCAGTCCAAGACTAGCGGGGTACAATGAGCAGTTCTTC. The chain links TRBV5-4 to TRBJ2-1, with 11 bases that match TRBD2. The CDR3 has 15 residues. Germline CDR1 and CDR2: SGHNT and YYREEE (reference sequence). The junction had 5 bases not matched to a gene; V was cut back by 5 bases and J by 4 bases.

This clonotype came up many times. The rearrangement uses TRBV7-6 and TRBJ2-3, with unresolved D. V lost 5 bases and J 1 base, leaving 10 bases between the germline ends. The CDR3 contains 14 residues. The germline CDR1 and CDR2 sequences are SGHVS and FNYEAQ. The CDR3 loop is CASSPASRTDTQYF. The CDR3 DNA follows: TGTGCCAGCAGCCCGGCCAGTCGCACAGATACGCAGTATTTT.

The gene calls are TRBV5-4 and TRBJ1-1; the match to TRBD1 covers 8 bases. The germline V gene has CDR1 SGHNT and CDR2 YYREEE (reference sequence). CDR3 length: 14 amino acids. J gave up 4 bases and V 5 bases, and 7 bases lay outside the gene matches. The CDR3 DNA sequence: TGTGCCAGCAGTTTCACAGGGGGTTCCACTGAAGCTTTCTTT. Protein sequence: CASSFTGGSTEAFF.

This clonotype was counted ten times or more. The V gene is TRBV7-2, the J gene TRBJ2-7; 9 positions agree with TRBD1. V shed 8 bases, J shed 0 bases, and the junction held 11 bases outside the gene matches. The CDR3 length is 16 residues. The germline V gene has CDR1 SGHTA and CDR2 FQGNSA. The CDR3 sequence is CASSIDGTGTSYEQYF. In DNA form, the CDR3 reads TGTGCCAGCTCCATTGACGGGACAGGGACCTCCTACGAGCAGTACTTC.

The table lists this clonotype with a few counts. V and J are TRBV11-3 and TRBJ1-6; TRBD1 agrees at 7 bases. CDR1 SGHNT and CDR2 YENEEA come from the germline V gene. V shed 0 bases, J shed 6 bases, and the junction held 2 bases outside the gene matches. The CDR3 covers 15 residues. CDR3 DNA: TGTGCCAGCAGCTTAGAAGGGACAGCTAATTCACCCCTCCACTTT. Translation gives CASSLEGTANSPLHF.

V and J are TRBV7-2 and TRBJ2-1; 11 bases agree with TRBD2. Germline CDR1 reads SGHTA; CDR2 reads FQGNSA. The trim removed 6 bases at V and 4 bases at J, leaving 8 bases unmatched. The CDR3 totals 16 residues. Written as DNA, the CDR3 is TGTGCCAGCAGTCCACATAGCGGGGGGGTGTACAATGAGCAGTTCTTC. As protein: CASSPHSGGVYNEQFF. The entire variable domain, with the rest obtained from reference TRBV7-2 and TRBJ2-1, is as follows: GAGVSQSPSNKVTEKGKDVELRCDPISGHTALYWYRQSLGQGLEFLIYFQGNSAPDKSGLPSDRFSAERTGGSVSTLTIQRTQQEDSAVYLCASSPHSGGVYNEQFFGPGTRLTVL.

The chain recombines TRBV12-3 or TRBV12-4 with TRBJ1-6, with TRBD1 matching over 11 bases. The CDR3 length is 17 residues. The J segment lost 8 bases and the V segment lost 6 bases, leaving 12 bases of the junction unmatched. CDR3 DNA: TGTGCCAGCAGGAGGACAGGGGGCGCGGTGTCTGATTCACCCCTCCACTTT. It specifies CASRRTGGAVSDSPLHF.

In its sample, this clonotype was seen a few times. This chain connects TRBV12-3 or TRBV12-4 to TRBJ1-5, with D possibly matching TRBD1 (5 bases). The CDR3 contains 18 residues. V lost 6 bases to trimming and J lost 2 bases, with 23 bases between them. The CDR3 sequence is CASRTGEGIAGGNQPQHF. The CDR3, as DNA: TGTGCCAGCAGAACCGGTGAGGGGATTGCGGGCGGCAATCAGCCCCAGCATTTT.

V gene TRBV12-3 or TRBV12-4 combines with J gene TRBJ2-1, with 8 bases identical to TRBD1. The CDR3 is 14 amino acids. J gave up 8 bases and V 7 bases, and 10 bases lay outside the gene matches. The CDR3 nucleotides are TGTGCCAGCAAAATTCGGGGGACAGGCGATGAGCAGTTCTTC. It encodes CASKIRGTGDEQFF.

At least ten counts were recorded for this clonotype. The DNA for the CDR3 is TGTGCCAGCAGCCCAACTAGCGGGGGGAGCACAGATACGCAGTATTTT. Amino acids: CASSPTSGGSTDTQYF. The chain links TRBV7-9 to TRBJ2-3, with 12 positions matching TRBD2. The germline gives CDR1 SEHNR, CDR2 FQNEAQ (reference sequence). This CDR3 spans 16 amino acids. V shed 5 bases and J 0 bases; nucleotides not matched to a gene: 3.

At least ten counts were recorded for this clonotype. CDR3: CASSLVGQLSGANVLTF. The CDR3 DNA reads TGTGCCAGCAGCTTAGTAGGGCAATTATCTGGGGCCAACGTCCTGACTTTC. J is TRBJ2-6 and V is TRBV7-8, with D uncertain. CDR1 and CDR2 (germline): SGHVS, FQNEAQ. V lost 1 base, J lost 1 base, and 11 bases lay in between. The CDR3 is 17 amino acids.

V usage is TRBV3-1 and J usage is TRBJ1-1; no definite D call. From germline, CDR1 is LGHDT and CDR2 YNNKEL (reference sequence). V lost 4 bases and J lost 8, with 14 bases in between. The CDR3 is 13 amino acids. The DNA of the CDR3 is TGTGCCAGCAGCCTGCTCGGCGGTGGGGAAGCTTTCTTT. Amino acids: CASSLLGGGEAFF.

V and J are TRBV5-1 and TRBJ1-2; possible D gene TRBD1, 5 bases. Germline V gene data show CDR1 as SGHRS and CDR2 as YFSETQ. The ends were cut back, 3 bases at V and 8 bases at J, with 14 bases in the middle. The CDR3 spans 13 residues. The CDR3 sequence: CASSSTAPHGYTF. The CDR3 bases are TGCGCCAGCAGCTCGACAGCTCCTCACGGCTACACCTTC.

Only a few counts were recorded for this clonotype. V is TRBV7-9 and J is TRBJ1-2, with a tentative D call TRBD1 (5 bases). The CDR3 has 15 amino acids. Germline V gives CDR1 SEHNR, CDR2 FQNEAQ (reference sequence). Trimming cost V 1 base and J 4 bases, with 13 bases left between them. DNA for the CDR3: TGTGCCAGCAGCTTAGGGGGCATGGCCTTCTATGGCTACACCTTC. As protein: CASSLGGMAFYGYTF.

This clonotype was detected many times. The chain joins TRBV7-2 to TRBJ2-6, with D unresolved. The CDR3 is 20 amino acids. CDR1 is SGHTA and CDR2 is FQGNSA in the germline V gene. Between the trimmed V and J ends, which lost 0 bases and 0 bases, there was a span of 18 bases. DNA of the CDR3: TGTGCCAGCAGCTTAGCGCGCGGCAGCCCCTTAATCTCTGGGGCCAACGTCCTGACTTTC. Residues: CASSLARGSPLISGANVLTF.

J is TRBJ2-3 and V is TRBV5-1; D may match TRBD1 or TRBD2 (5 bases each). The V gene's germline CDR1 is SGHRS and CDR2 YFSETQ. The CDR3 is made up of 16 amino acids. Trimming stripped 1 base from V and 2 bases from J, with 14 bases between. The CDR3 DNA reads TGCGCCAGCAGCTTGCCCTGGACGGGACCCACAGATACGCAGTATTTT. Encoded protein: CASSLPWTGPTDTQYF.

The chain couples TRBV4-3 to TRBJ1-5; 8 nucleotides align to TRBD1. The CDR3 length is 17 residues. With 1 base clipped from V and 4 bases from J, the junction kept 9 bases outside the gene matches. CDR1 is LGHNA, CDR2 YSLEER, per germline. The CDR3 region is CASSQVLSDRGNQPQHF. In DNA, the CDR3 is TGCGCCAGCAGCCAAGTACTTAGCGACAGGGGAAATCAGCCCCAGCATTTT.

This chain links TRBV19 with TRBJ1-6, with D hard to call. The CDR3 extends over 15 amino acids. Germline values: CDR1 LNHDA, CDR2 SQIVND (reference sequence). V was clipped by 5 bases and J by 6 bases, with 14 bases between them. CDR3 DNA sequence: TGTGCCAGTAGTCGCCGGGATGGGCGTAATTCACCCCTCCACTTT. Residues: CASSRRDGRNSPLHF.

The chain uses TRBV20-1 and TRBJ2-1, with 14 bases identical to TRBD2. Germline V CDR1 and CDR2: DFQATT, SNEGSKA (reference sequence). V lost 6 bases and J lost 3; bases outside the gene matches: 4. The CDR3 contains 15 residues. The CDR3 DNA is TGCAGTGCCGGACTAGCGGGGGGCGACTACAATGAGCAGTTCTTC. This codes for CSAGLAGGDYNEQFF.

The rearrangement joins TRBV29-1 to TRBJ2-2, with D possibly TRBD1 on 6 matching bases. V was cut by 6 bases and J by 1 base, with 9 bases left in between. CDR3 length equals 13 residues. The germline V gene encodes CDR1 SQVTM and CDR2 ANQGSEA. This chain's CDR3 is CSVHRENTGELFF. In nucleotides, the CDR3 is TGCAGCGTCCACAGGGAGAACACCGGGGAGCTGTTTTTT.

In its sample, this clonotype was seen a few times. The chain has TRBV29-1 and TRBJ2-3; TRBD2 matches 9 bases. This CDR3 is built from 13 residues. The germline V gene has CDR1 SQVTM and CDR2 ANQGSEA. V was pared by 4 bases and J by 1 base, with 0 bases of the junction left unmatched. The CDR3 region is CSVGGGGTDTQYF. DNA for the CDR3: TGCAGCGTTGGCGGGGGGGGCACAGATACGCAGTATTTT.